Shown below are 18 T cell receptor beta chains from a single sample sequenced in a study of T cells in Graves' hyperthyroidism and ophthalmopathy. From RNA transcripts, TCR beta CDR3 regions were amplified. HTBI primers drove first-round RT-PCR of the TCR CDR3. TCRdb itself ran the multiplex PCR reads through MiXCR, one entry per CDR3 protein. Of 550,000 to 800,000 distinct CDR3 sequences listed, approximately 15% were seen once; the top ten hold around 15%. The sample was blood. Source of these receptors: a man in his fifties or sixties with Graves' hyperthyroidism.

This clonotype appeared a few times. A much larger clonotype is one base distant, so this may be a read error. Here the CDR3 reads CASSFGSMNTEAFF. Written as DNA, the CDR3 is TGTGCCAGCAGTTTCGGCAGCATGAACACTGAAGCTTTCTTT. This sequence joins TRBV27 and TRBJ1-1; no definite D call. The CDR3 loop spans 14 amino acids. CDR1 and CDR2 (germline): MNHEY, SMNVEV (reference sequence). V gave up 3 bases and J gave up 0 bases, with 8 bases separating them.

The genes are TRBV6-1 and TRBJ2-3, with TRBD2 identical over 8 bases. V trimming: 4 bases; J trimming: 0 bases; junction bases outside the gene matches: 6. Looked up from germline, CDR1 is MNHNS and CDR2 is SASEGT. The CDR3 spans 16 residues. The CDR3 region is CASSGGSSGSTDTQYF. The CDR3 region has the DNA TGTGCCAGCAGTGGGGGGTCTAGCGGGAGCACAGATACGCAGTATTTT.

This clonotype was counted ten times or more. The chain has TRBV11-2 and TRBJ2-2, with D possibly TRBD2 on 6 matching bases. The germline V gene has CDR1 SGHAT and CDR2 FQNNGV. There are 16 residues in the CDR3. Trimming shortened V by 2 bases and J by 6 bases, and 16 bases separated the two germline ends. For the CDR3, the DNA is TGTGCCAGCAGCTTAATAAGACCGGGAGTGTCCGGGGAGCTGTTTTTT. Protein sequence: CASSLIRPGVSGELFF.

The chain is built from TRBV9 and TRBJ2-1; no definite D call. Germline CDR1 is SGDLS and CDR2 is YYNGEE. The CDR3 length is 15 residues. The ends were cut back, 0 bases at V and 0 bases at J, with 7 bases in the middle. This CDR3 is CASSVDGVSYNEQFF. CDR3 nucleotide sequence: TGTGCCAGCAGCGTAGATGGGGTCTCCTACAATGAGCAGTTCTTC. Based on the CDR3 plus reference TRBV9 and TRBJ2-1, the full variable domain is DSGVTQTPKHLITATGQRVTLRCSPRSGDLSVYWYQQSLDQGLQFLIQYYNGEERAKGNILERFSAQQFPDLHSELNLSSLELGDSALYFCASSVDGVSYNEQFFGPGTRLTVL.

This clonotype was seen at least ten times. The chain uses TRBV20-1 and TRBJ2-2; D ambiguous. The V end was cut by 2 bases, the J end by 5 bases, with 6 bases between. Germline CDR1 is DFQATT and CDR2 is SNEGSKA (reference sequence). The CDR3 has 12 amino acids. As DNA, the CDR3 is TGCAGTGCTAGACAGCAGACCGGGGAGCTGTTTTTT. Protein sequence: CSARQQTGELFF.

This clonotype occurred many times. The gene calls are TRBV28 and TRBJ1-2; D possibly corresponds to TRBD1 (6 bases). Between the trimmed V and J ends, which lost 7 bases and 0 bases, there was a span of 21 bases. Germline assignment: CDR1 MDHEN and CDR2 SYDVKM. The CDR3 sequence is 17 residues long. CDR3 sequence reads: CASKRGSRDKANYGYTF. For the CDR3, the DNA is TGTGCCAGCAAACGGGGGAGCCGGGACAAAGCTAACTATGGCTACACCTTC.

In its sample, this clonotype was seen a few times. The chain carries TRBV28 and TRBJ1-1; D not resolved. V was trimmed by 5 bases and J by 4 bases, leaving 14 bases between them. Germline V gene data show CDR1 as MDHEN and CDR2 as SYDVKM. This CDR3 spans 14 amino acids. This CDR3 is CASSTDGEFTEAFF. The DNA for the CDR3 is TGTGCCAGCAGTACCGACGGGGAGTTCACTGAAGCTTTCTTT. The variable domain in full, with the rest retrieved from reference TRBV28 and TRBJ1-1, is DVKVTQSSRYLVKRTGEKVFLECVQDMDHENMFWYRQDPGLGLRLIYFSYDVKMKEKGDIPEGYSVSREKKERFSLILESASTNQTSMYLCASSTDGEFTEAFFGQGTRLTVV.

This clonotype appeared many times. The chain has TRBV9 and TRBJ2-1; a weak D match, TRBD2 (6 bases). This CDR3 comprises 16 residues. CDR1 is SGDLS, CDR2 YYNGEE, per germline. V lost 6 bases, J lost 2 bases, and 18 bases lay in between. CDR3 protein: CASMRTGTGAYNEQFF. The CDR3 nucleotides read TGTGCCAGCATGCGAACCGGGACTGGGGCCTACAATGAGCAGTTCTTC.

This clonotype was picked up many times. This rearrangement joins TRBV5-1 to TRBJ1-2; 7 nucleotides agree with TRBD1. This CDR3 is 15 amino acids long. The ends lost 1 base at V and 8 bases at J; junction bases unmatched: 11. The germline V gene has CDR1 SGHRS and CDR2 YFSETQ. CDR3 in amino acids: CASSLFGTVEEGYTF. CDR3 bases: TGCGCCAGCAGCTTGTTCGGGACAGTGGAAGAAGGCTACACCTTC. The whole variable domain, filled in from reference TRBV5-1 and TRBJ1-2, reads KAGVTQTPRYLIKTRGQQVTLSCSPISGHRSVSWYQQTPGQGLQFLFEYFSETQRNKGNFPGRFSGRQFSNSRSEMNVSTLELGDSALYLCASSLFGTVEEGYTFGSGTRLTVV.

Note on this clonotype: A much more abundant neighbour one base away suggests this may be a read error. The CDR3 region has the DNA TGTGCCAGCAGTCCACCGTCGGGGAGCTCCCACAATGAGCAGTTCTTC. The encoded protein is CASSPPSGSSHNEQFF. This sequence joins TRBV28 and TRBJ2-1, with a weak D call TRBD2 (5 bases). The CDR3 sequence is 16 residues long. CDR1 and CDR2 (germline): MDHEN, SYDVKM.

This clonotype appeared a few times. This chain uses TRBV27 with TRBJ2-1; maybe TRBD2 (6 bases). Germline-derived CDR1 and CDR2 are MNHEY and SMNVEV (reference sequence). Between the trimmed V and J ends, which lost 2 bases and 8 bases, there was a span of 19 bases. The CDR3 totals 16 residues. The chain's CDR3 is CASSLLRSSGTHEQFF. The DNA of the CDR3 is TGTGCCAGCAGTTTACTTCGTAGTAGCGGTACCCATGAGCAGTTCTTC.

This clonotype was seen repeatedly, ten times or more. The J gene is TRBJ1-1, the V gene TRBV30; TRBD1 is a possible D gene (5 bases). The V gene's germline CDR1 is GTSNPN and CDR2 SVGIG (reference sequence). The V end was cut by 3 bases, the J end by 3 bases, with 11 bases between. The CDR3 runs 13 residues. CDR3 residues: CAWRGTFDTEAFF. The CDR3 coding sequence is TGTGCCTGGAGGGGGACGTTTGACACTGAAGCTTTCTTT.

Turning to this clonotype: A clone one base away is much larger, so this may be a read error. V gene TRBV5-1 combines with J gene TRBJ2-3; a possible D gene is TRBD2 (6 bases). This CDR3 has 16 amino acids. Germline CDR1 and CDR2: SGHRS and YFSETQ. In DNA form, the CDR3 reads TGCGCCAGCAGCCTCGGGACTTTAGGGGACCCAGATATGCAGTATTTT. Translating gives CASSLGTLGDPDMQYF.

This clonotype was seen many times. J is TRBJ2-7 and V is TRBV28, with D unclear. The germline V gene has CDR1 MDHEN and CDR2 SYDVKM. The V gene lost 8 bases and the J gene lost 2 bases, with 4 bases spanning the gap. This CDR3 comprises 10 residues. CDR3 nucleotide sequence: TGTGCCAGCCCACCCTACGAGCAGTACTTC. Translated: CASPPYEQYF.

This clonotype occurred a few times. The chain is built from TRBV6-1 and TRBJ2-5; the D gene is possibly TRBD2 (6 bases). Germline V gives CDR1 MNHNS, CDR2 SASEGT. V was pared by 6 bases and J by 5 bases, with 13 bases between. The CDR3 is 13 residues long. Here the CDR3 DNA reads TGTGCCAGCAGGACCCGGGGGATTGAGACCCAGTACTTC. It translates to CASRTRGIETQYF.

In its sample, this clonotype was seen many times. This rearrangement joins TRBV28 to TRBJ2-1; D is perhaps TRBD2 (7 bases). The CDR3 extends over 15 amino acids. V was shortened by 5 bases and J by 4 bases, with 15 bases between the two germline ends. Germline-derived CDR1 and CDR2 are MDHEN and SYDVKM. CDR3 bases: TGTGCCAGCAGTCCGGGGGGCCTAGCGTACAATGAGCAGTTCTTC. Its translation: CASSPGGLAYNEQFF.

The chain carries TRBV7-9 and TRBJ2-7; a weak D match, TRBD1 (6 bases). V lost 4 bases and J lost 2, with 12 bases in between. The CDR3 is 14 residues long. Germline-derived CDR1 and CDR2 are SEHNR and FQNEAQ (reference sequence). The DNA for the CDR3 is TGTGCCAGCAGCTCTCGGACAGAAACCTACGAGCAGTACGTC. Translating it yields CASSSRTETYEQYV.

For this clonotype: A single base separates this from a much larger clone, so it may be a read error. CDR3 in amino acids: CASSTVSTGTQYF. The CDR3 region has the DNA TGTGCCAGTAGTACGGTTTCCACAGGTACGCAGTATTTT. The V gene is TRBV19, the J gene TRBJ2-3; TRBD1 might be the D (5 bases). The CDR3 runs to 13 residues. Looked up from germline, CDR1 is LNHDA and CDR2 is SQIVND (reference sequence). The full variable domain, rest sourced from reference TRBV19 and TRBJ2-3, is DGGITQSPKYLFRKEGQNVTLSCEQNLNHDAMYWYRQDPGQGLRLIYYSQIVNDFQKGDIAEGYSVSREKKESFPLTVTSAQKNPTAFYLCASSTVSTGTQYFGPGTRLTVL.